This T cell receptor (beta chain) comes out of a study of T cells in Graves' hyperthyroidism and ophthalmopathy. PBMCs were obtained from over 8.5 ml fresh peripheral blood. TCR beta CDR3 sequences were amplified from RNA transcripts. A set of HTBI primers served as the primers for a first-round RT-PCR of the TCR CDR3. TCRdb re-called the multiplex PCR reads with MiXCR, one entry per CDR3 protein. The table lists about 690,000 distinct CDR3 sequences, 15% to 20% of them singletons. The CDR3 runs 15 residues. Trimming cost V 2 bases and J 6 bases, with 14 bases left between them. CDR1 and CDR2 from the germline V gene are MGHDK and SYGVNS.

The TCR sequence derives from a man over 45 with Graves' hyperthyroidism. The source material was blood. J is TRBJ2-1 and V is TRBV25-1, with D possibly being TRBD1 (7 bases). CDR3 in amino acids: CASSEHQGGFNEQFF. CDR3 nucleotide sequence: TGTGCCAGCAGTGAACACCAGGGGGGATTCAATGAGCAGTTCTTC.